This T cell receptor (beta chain) was profiled in a study of OX40 agonist ivuxolimab in advanced cancers. Study summary: All patients had ivuxolimab intravenously every 2 weeks at 0.01 to 10 mg/kg. Head and neck, renal cell, melanoma or hepatocellular carcinoma were the cancers that dose-escalation patients had. Overall study findings and caveats: What antigens the expanded peripheral T cells recognized was never established. The authors also found low normalized T-cell clonal expansion in some nonresponders.

This CDR3 comprises 14 residues. Between the trimmed V and J ends, which lost 6 bases and 10 bases, there was a span of 16 bases. The germline V gene encodes CDR1 SNHLY and CDR2 FYNNEI. Points on this clone: What it binds is unknown.

Libraries were prepared by immunoSEQ multiplex PCR; TCRdb keeps only in-frame clonotypes and omits some of them. The profile shows tens of thousands of clones, 87% of them singletons. This sequence originates from an adult with an advanced solid tumor such as melanoma, head and neck, liver or kidney cancer. The V call is TRBV2, the J call TRBJ1-6, with D possibly matching TRBD1 (6 bases). Sample: CD4+ or CD8+ T cells sorted from blood, taken in a trial of the OX40 agonist ivuxolimab. The CDR3 nucleotides read TGTGCCAGCAGCCAACAGGGTTTTGGGTCACCCCTCCACTTT. Translation: CASSQQGFGSPLHF.